A single sample is the source of the 11 T cell receptor beta chains below, sequenced in a study of tumor-infiltrating lymphocytes in primary liver carcinoma. Co-extracting RNA and DNA was done with roughly 17-32 mg of unsorted bulk tissue as input. From about 490 ng of total RNA, TCR beta-specific cDNA was reverse-transcribed using a constant-region primer. ARM-PCR, slightly modified, supplied the TCR beta libraries through three nested multiplex PCR rounds. With TRBV1-TRBV30 forward primers and a C-beta reverse primer, the first two PCR rounds were run for 10 to 11 cycles each. TCRdb called the multiplex PCR reads again in MiXCR, with one record for every CDR3 protein. The sample gives 95,000 to 100,000 distinct CDR3 sequences, around 66% of which show up once; 9.5% to 15% is in the top ten. Sequenced sample: liver tumor tissue from sampling region 2. Subset here: tumor region T2, inferior pole. Every receptor here comes from a woman aged 55 to 70 with primary liver carcinoma and hepatitis B virus infection.

Details on this clonotype: This may be a read error, as it is one base from a much larger clone. The chain couples TRBV28 to TRBJ2-7, with D possibly TRBD2 on 6 matching bases. Germline CDR1 and CDR2: MDHEN and SYDVKM. This CDR3 is built from 15 residues. The germline V and J ends were trimmed by 6 bases and 1 base, with 16 bases remaining between them. The CDR3 protein is CASSHTSRHSYEQYF. The CDR3 coding sequence is TGTGCCAGCAGCCATACTAGCAGACATTCCTACGAGCAGTACTTC.

With respect to this clonotype: It may be a read error: a sequence one base away is much more abundant. This chain links TRBV6-2 or TRBV6-3 with TRBJ2-4; D possibly corresponds to TRBD2 (6 bases). Trimming removed 0 bases at V and 7 bases at J, with 7 bases between. Per the germline V gene, CDR1 is MNHEY and CDR2 is SVGEGT. CDR3 size: 13 residues. The CDR3 nucleotides read TGTGCCAGCAGTTACTCAGGGAGGAACATTCAGTACTTC. Translated: CASSYSGRNIQYF.

Remarks on this clonotype: The junction shows a germline mismatch at one end, possibly a read error. The rearrangement joins TRBV4-1 to TRBJ1-1; D gene uncertain. The CDR3 is 13 amino acids. Germline V CDR1 and CDR2: MGHRA, YSYEKL. CDR3 sequence: CDSSRRPKSEAFF. The CDR3 nucleotides read TGCGACAGCAGCCGTAGACCCAAATCCGAAGCTTTCTTT.

This clonotype was seen a handful of times. A single base separates this from a much larger clone, so it may be a read error. V is TRBV6-1 and J is TRBJ1-2; D is perhaps TRBD1 (5 bases). The germline gives CDR1 MNHNS, CDR2 SASEGT. The CDR3 loop spans 16 amino acids. Here the CDR3 reads CASSELYGALAYGYIF. In DNA, the CDR3 is TGTGCCAGCAGTGAACTTTATGGGGCTTTGGCCTATGGCTACATCTTC.

A note on this clonotype: At one of its ends the junction is not consistent with the germline gene, which may arise from a read error. The chain recombines TRBV11-2 with TRBJ2-2; 11 nucleotides align to TRBD2. CDR1 is SGHAT and CDR2 is FQNNGV in the germline V gene. The CDR3 has 13 amino acids. The CDR3 coding sequence is TGTGCCAGTAGCGAGTCGGGACTAGCGGAGCTGATTTTT. Its translation is CASSESGLAELIF.

This chain connects TRBV4-2 to TRBJ2-7; TRBD2 might be the D (5 bases). The germline CDR1 and CDR2 sequences are LGHNA and YNFKEQ. CDR3 length equals 17 residues. V lost 4 bases to trimming and J lost 3 bases, with 22 bases between them. As DNA, the CDR3 is TGTGCCAGCAGCCCCTGGATAGCTAGCAGTGGGAGCTACGAGCAGTACGTC. Translating gives CASSPWIASSGSYEQYV.

Details on this clonotype: This likely comes from a read error, as the CDR3 has no conserved phenylalanine or tryptophan at its end. The V call is TRBV4-1, the J call TRBJ1-5; D is possibly TRBD1 (6 bases). The CDR3 consists of 16 residues. CDR1 and CDR2 (germline): MGHRA, YSYEKL. V dropped 2 bases and J dropped 3 bases, with 14 bases sitting between them. CDR3 nucleotides: TGCGCCAGCAGCCAAATAGGGGGGAAGTTCAATCAGCCCCAGCATTTA. Translating gives CASSQIGGKFNQPQHL.

Of note for this clonotype: A much larger clone lies one base from this, so it may be a read error. The rearrangement joins TRBV12-3 or TRBV12-4 to TRBJ2-7; 13 bases agree with TRBD2. The CDR3 loop spans 16 amino acids. The CDR3 loop is CVSSLRKGLAGKEQYF. CDR3 nucleotides: TGTGTCAGCAGTCTTCGAAAGGGACTAGCGGGAAAGGAGCAGTACTTC.

This clonotype was counted at least ten times. The V call is TRBV12-3 or TRBV12-4, the J call TRBJ1-3; TRBD1 aligns across 9 bases. The V segment lost 6 bases and the J segment 8 bases; nucleotides outside the gene matches: 2. The CDR3 consists of 12 residues. CDR3 in DNA: TGTGCCAGCAGGACAGGGGGATACACCATATATTTT. Protein product: CASRTGGYTIYF.

Of note for this clonotype: Likely a read error: the CDR3 ends without its conserved phenylalanine or tryptophan. The chain links TRBV28 to TRBJ2-7; tentative D call: TRBD2 (6 bases). V lost 2 bases and J 7 bases, leaving 9 bases between the germline ends. Germline CDR1 reads MDHEN; CDR2 reads SYDVKM. The CDR3 extends over 12 amino acids. CDR3: CASSLIGREQYS. For the CDR3, the DNA is TGTGCCAGCAGTTTAATAGGGAGGGAGCAGTACTCC.

As for this clonotype: Because it lacks the conserved phenylalanine or tryptophan at the end, this CDR3 is likely a read error. V gene TRBV5-1 combines with J gene TRBJ2-2; D tentatively fits TRBD1 or TRBD2 (5 bases each). With 6 bases removed from V and 7 bases from J, the gap between germline ends came to 19 bases. CDR3 length: 15 amino acids. Germline V gene data show CDR1 as SGHRS and CDR2 as YFSETQ. CDR3 amino acids: CASNRDPGLRGELFI. The CDR3 nucleotides are TGCGCCAGCAATAGGGACCCCGGTTTGCGCGGGGAGCTGTTTATT.